Presented here are 11 T cell receptor beta chains from one specimen sequenced in a study of blood T cells in healthy people across ages. Primed by a sample-barcoded 5' primer and a J-beta primer mix, a second PCR proceeded for about 6 to 11 cycles. From the 5' RACE reads, TCRdb called clonotypes with MiXCR, one entry per CDR3 protein. The top ten hold about 8% of the sample, which has some 1.5 million distinct CDR3 sequences, roughly 28% seen once. Specimen: blood. The receptors originated from a woman in her 30s in good health.

This clonotype came up a few times. One junction end does not reproduce the germline sequence, and a read error may be involved. The chain couples TRBV2 to TRBJ2-1, with 12 bases aligning to TRBD1. CDR1 is SNHLY, CDR2 FYNNEI, per germline. The CDR3 has 15 residues. CDR3 nucleotide sequence: TGTGCCTGCAGGACCCACGGGACAGGGGGCGTGGAGCAGTTCTTC. It yields the protein CACRTHGTGGVEQFF.

The chain combines TRBV12-3 or TRBV12-4 with TRBJ1-2; the D gene is possibly TRBD1 (5 bases). The CDR3 loop spans 14 amino acids. CDR3 residues: CTGSMDMEVYGYTF. In DNA form, the CDR3 reads TGTACCGGCAGTATGGACATGGAGGTCTATGGCTACACCTTC.

V is TRBV29-1 and J is TRBJ2-7, with 10 bases aligning to TRBD1. The germline V gene has CDR1 SQVTM and CDR2 ANQGSEA. Trimming cost V 1 base and J 2 bases; bases outside gene matches: 5. This CDR3 has 15 residues. The CDR3 DNA reads TGCAGCGTTGAAGTCCGGGACAGGGGAACCTACGAGCAGTACTTC. Protein sequence: CSVEVRDRGTYEQYF.

The count of this clonotype is one. A much larger clone differs from this one at a single base, so this may be a read error. V is TRBV20-1 and J is TRBJ2-1; no clear D. The CDR3 loop spans 13 amino acids. Trimming stripped 3 bases from V and 0 bases from J, with 6 bases between. Germline CDR1 is DFQATT and CDR2 is SNEGSKA (reference sequence). In DNA, the CDR3 is TGCAGTGCTAGCTGGGACTCCTACAATGAGCAGTTCTTC. This gives the protein CSASWDSYNEQFF.

The sample holds a few counts of this clonotype. This chain links TRBV6-1 with TRBJ1-2, with no clear D. CDR1 and CDR2 (germline): MNHNS, SASEGT. The CDR3 spans 14 residues. V was clipped by 4 bases and J by 2 bases, with 11 bases between them. The CDR3 spells CASSAVGANYGYTF. The CDR3 DNA follows: TGTGCCAGCAGTGCCGTGGGCGCAAACTATGGCTACACCTTC.

The genes are TRBV9 and TRBJ2-3; 8 bases map to TRBD2. J gave up 2 bases and V 2 bases, and 13 bases lay outside the gene matches. The CDR3 extends over 18 amino acids. Per germline, CDR1 SGDLS and CDR2 YYNGEE. This chain's CDR3 is CASSVRREDPIFTDTQYF. The CDR3 DNA reads TGTGCCAGCAGCGTGCGGCGGGAGGACCCGATCTTCACAGATACGCAGTATTTT.

This clonotype was recorded a few times. A read error is possible here, since a much larger clone lies one base away. The V call is TRBV29-1, the J call TRBJ2-1, with 10 positions matching TRBD1. The CDR3 loop spans 14 amino acids. Germline CDR1 and CDR2: SQVTM and ANQGSEA. With 7 bases clipped from V and 4 bases from J, the junction kept 7 bases outside the gene matches. DNA of the CDR3: TGCAGCGCCCAGGGACAGGGGATTTACAATGAGCAGTTCTTC. Encoded protein: CSAQGQGIYNEQFF.

There are many counts of this clonotype. The chain has TRBV4-1 and TRBJ2-3; D may be TRBD1 (5 bases). V was pared by 1 base and J by 11 bases, with 10 bases between. From germline, CDR1 is MGHRA and CDR2 YSYEKL. CDR3 size: 12 residues. The CDR3 sequence: CASSQGGGQQYF. The CDR3 nucleotides read TGCGCCAGCAGCCAAGGAGGTGGACAGCAGTATTTT.

The chain combines TRBV7-9 with TRBJ2-1; unclear D gene. This CDR3 comprises 16 residues. With 2 bases removed from V and 0 bases from J, the gap between germline ends came to 11 bases. In germline, CDR1 is SEHNR, CDR2 FQNEAQ (reference sequence). For the CDR3, the DNA is TGTGCCAGCAGCTTAACGTCTTCCCACTCCTACAATGAGCAGTTCTTC. It encodes CASSLTSSHSYNEQFF.

As regards this clonotype: Since a much larger clone is just one base distant, this may be a read error. The chain combines TRBV20-1 with TRBJ2-1, with D tentatively TRBD2 (6 bases). The CDR3 has 16 amino acids. With 5 bases removed from V and 5 bases from J, the gap between germline ends came to 22 bases. Germline lookup yields CDR1 DFQATT and CDR2 SNEGSKA (reference sequence). Here the CDR3 reads CSAGVGGMRVNNEQFF. CDR3 bases: TGCAGTGCTGGAGTAGGAGGGATGAGGGTGAACAATGAGCAGTTCTTC.

This clonotype was observed a single time. This chain links TRBV18 with TRBJ1-2; TRBD1 is a possible D gene (5 bases). The CDR3 consists of 13 residues. Germline CDR1 KGHSH, CDR2 LQKENI. Trimming removed 6 bases from V and 8 bases from J, with 16 bases in between. In nucleotides, the CDR3 is TGTGCCAGCTCGATTGGGACTGACGGCGGCTACACCTTC. It yields the protein CASSIGTDGGYTF.